This TCR beta chain was observed in a study of cytomegalovirus exposure and HLA in healthy donors. TCRdb's table, derived via immunoSEQ multiplex PCR, lists solely in-frame clones and lacks some. The sample has some 120,000 clones, more than 70% seen once. This CDR3 spans 13 amino acids. The V and J ends lost 5 bases and 5 bases, in that order; junction bases with no gene match: 0. CDR1 and CDR2 from the germline V gene are SGHAT and FQNNGV. The donors were part of the roughly 130-subject validation cohort, which stood apart from the roughly 700-subject first cohort. V is TRBV11-2 and J is TRBJ1-5; TRBD1 matches at 10 bases. Sequencing used PBMCs. The source is a man aged 25-40 years in good health and CMV-seronegative. This CDR3 is CASSGTGDQPQHF. The CDR3 DNA is TGTGCCAGCAGCGGGACAGGGGATCAGCCCCAGCATTTT.